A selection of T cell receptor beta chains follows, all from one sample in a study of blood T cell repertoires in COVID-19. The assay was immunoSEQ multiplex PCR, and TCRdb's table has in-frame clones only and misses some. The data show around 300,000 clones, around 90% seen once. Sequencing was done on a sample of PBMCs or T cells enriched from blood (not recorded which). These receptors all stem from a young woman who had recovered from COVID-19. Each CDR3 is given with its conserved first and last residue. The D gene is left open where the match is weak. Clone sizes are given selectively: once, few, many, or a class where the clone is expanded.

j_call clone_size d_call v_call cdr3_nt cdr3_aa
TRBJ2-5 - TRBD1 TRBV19 TGTGCCAGTCAATCACAGGGGGCAGGAGAGACCCAGTACTTC CASQSQGAGETQYF
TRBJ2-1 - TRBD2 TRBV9 TGTGCCAGCTCGTTAAGGACTAGCGGGGGGGACGAGCAGTTCTTC CASSLRTSGGDEQFF
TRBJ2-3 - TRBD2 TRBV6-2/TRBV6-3 TGTGCCAGCAGCCCCGTAGCCTTTAGCGGGGGGACTTTGAATACGCAGTATTTT CASSPVAFSGGTLNTQYF
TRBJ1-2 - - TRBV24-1 TGTGCCACCAGTAACACTAACTATGGCTACACCTTC CATSNTNYGYTF
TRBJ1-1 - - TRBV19 TGTGCCTCCCAGGACACTATGAACACTGAAGCTTTCTTT CASQDTMNTEAFF
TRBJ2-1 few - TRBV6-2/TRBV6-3 TGTGCCAGCAGTAGTCCAGGCAACAATGAGCAGTTCTTC CASSSPGNNEQFF
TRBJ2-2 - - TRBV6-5 TGTGCCAGCAGTTCTAGTGGGGCAGGGTTGGCCGGGGAGCTGTTTTTT CASSSSGAGLAGELFF
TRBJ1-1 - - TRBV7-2 TGTGCCAGCAGCTTAGGTTCCGAGACTGAAGCTTTCTTT CASSLGSETEAFF
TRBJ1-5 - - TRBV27 TGTGCCAGCAGTTTATCGAGACAAGGGGCAGGGAACCTCAGGCCCCAGCATTTT CASSLSRQGAGNLRPQHF
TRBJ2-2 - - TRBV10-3 TGTGCCATCAGTGCCTACCCGAGGGACACCGGGGAGCTGTTTTTT CAISAYPRDTGELFF
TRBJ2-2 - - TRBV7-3 TGTGCCAGCAGCTTAAGGCTCACATCCCGGGTCAGCACCGGGGAGCTGTTTTTT CASSLRLTSRVSTGELFF
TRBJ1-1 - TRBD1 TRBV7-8 TGTGCCAGCAGCTGGTCACAGGGGGCCGAAGCTTTCTTT CASSWSQGAEAFF
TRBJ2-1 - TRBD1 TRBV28 TGTGCCAGCAGTTTACCAATCGGGACAGAAGGATACAATGAGCAGTTCTTC CASSLPIGTEGYNEQFF
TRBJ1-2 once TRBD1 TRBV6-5 TGTGCCAGCAGGAACAGGGGGCTAGACTATGGCTACACCTTC CASRNRGLDYGYTF
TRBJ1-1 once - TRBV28 TGTGCCAGCAGCGAGATTAGGAACACTGAAGCTTTCTTT CASSEIRNTEAFF
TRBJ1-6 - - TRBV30 TGTGCCTGGAGCGGGGGAAATACCCTCCACTTT CAWSGGNTLHF
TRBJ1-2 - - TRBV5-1 TGCGCCAGCAGCTTGGAATATTATGGCTACACCTTC CASSLEYYGYTF
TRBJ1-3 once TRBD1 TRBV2 TGTGCCAGCAGTGCGGGGGAGGCGACAGGGTTATATTTT CASSAGEATGLYF
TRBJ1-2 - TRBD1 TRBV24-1 TGTGCCACCAGTGATGTTCCCGGGACAGGGGCTAACTATGGCTACACCTTC CATSDVPGTGANYGYTF
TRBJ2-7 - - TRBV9 TGTGCCAGCAGCGTAGGGGGGACAATCTACGAGCAGTACTTC CASSVGGTIYEQYF
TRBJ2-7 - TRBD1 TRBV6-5 TGTGCCAGCAGTACCACCCGGACAGGATGGTACGAGCAGTACTTC CASSTTRTGWYEQYF
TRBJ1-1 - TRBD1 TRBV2 TGTGCCAGCAGTGAAGCGGGGACAGGGGGCGTCGTGGCTTTCTTT CASSEAGTGGVVAFF
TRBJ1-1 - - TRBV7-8 TGTGCCAGCAGGGAACAGCTCTTGAACACTGAAGCTTTCTTT CASREQLLNTEAFF
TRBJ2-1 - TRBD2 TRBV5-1 TGCGCCAGCAGCCGGCGGGAGGCGGGAGCGGGAAACTCCTACAATGAGCAGTTCTTC CASSRREAGAGNSYNEQFF
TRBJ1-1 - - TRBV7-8 TGTGCCAGCAGCCCTGCGGGCAGGATGAACACTGAAGCTTTCTTT CASSPAGRMNTEAFF
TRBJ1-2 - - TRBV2 TGTGCCAGCAGTGAAGGAGGGATCAGTGGCTACACCTTC CASSEGGISGYTF
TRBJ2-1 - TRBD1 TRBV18 TGTGCCAGCTCGACCCTCGGACAGGCCTACAATGAGCAGTTCTTC CASSTLGQAYNEQFF